The 24 T cell receptor beta chains given below trace back to one sample, sequenced in a study of Ad26.COV2.S vaccination and SARS-CoV-2 variants. Treatment indicated: roughly 20 received Ad26.COV2.S at low or high dose, single or two shots; 5 received placebo; per-sample allocation not given. Samples were taken on day 63 after the first vaccine or placebo injection. Some clones are missing from TCRdb's copy, which holds only in-frame ones; the method was immunoSEQ multiplex PCR. This sample has some 300,000 clones, with around 83% found just once. The sample here was peripheral blood, taken in a trial of Ad26.COV2.S vaccine versus placebo. The receptors were sampled from a person between 18 and 60 years old who received the Ad26.COV2.S COVID-19 vaccine or a placebo.

J is TRBJ1-1 and V is TRBV19; possible D gene TRBD1, 5 bases. Germline V gene lookup returns CDR1 LNHDA and CDR2 SQIVND (reference sequence). This CDR3 is 13 amino acids long. V lost 6 bases and J lost 5, with 13 bases in between. CDR3 amino acids: CASSPPRGTEAFF. CDR3 in DNA: TGTGCCAGTAGCCCCCCGAGGGGTACTGAAGCTTTCTTT.

This chain uses TRBV5-5 with TRBJ2-3, with D hard to call. The CDR3 is 14 amino acids. Trimming took 4 bases from V and 4 from J, leaving 13 bases between them. Germline lookup yields CDR1 SGHKS and CDR2 YYEKEE (reference sequence). CDR3 loop: CASSASRVADTQYF. The CDR3 region has the DNA TGTGCCAGCAGCGCCTCAAGGGTTGCAGATACGCAGTATTTT.

This chain links TRBV5-4 with TRBJ2-3; a possible D gene is TRBD2 (6 bases). Germline V gene sequence: CDR1 SGHNT, CDR2 YYREEE (reference sequence). Trimming left V 2 bases short and J 4 bases short, with 14 bases between. This CDR3 has 15 residues. The CDR3 DNA sequence: TGTGCCAGCAGCTTCGGCGGGATCAATGCAGATACGCAGTATTTT. It is translated as CASSFGGINADTQYF.

This chain uses TRBV29-1 with TRBJ1-5; the match to TRBD1 covers 7 bases. This CDR3 spans 14 amino acids. Trimming removed 4 bases from V and 4 bases from J; junction bases left unmatched: 7. The germline V gene encodes CDR1 SQVTM and CDR2 ANQGSEA. The CDR3 here is CSVGGTDPNQPQHF. CDR3 bases: TGCAGCGTTGGAGGGACAGACCCTAATCAGCCCCAGCATTTT.

V gene TRBV7-2 combines with J gene TRBJ1-5; D not certain. Germline V lookup: CDR1 SGHTA, CDR2 FQGNSA. There are 13 residues in the CDR3. Trimming shortened V by 3 bases and J by 9 bases, and 12 bases separated the two germline ends. The CDR3 coding sequence is TGTGCCAGCAGCTTGCAGAGCCTCCCGCCCCAGCATTTT. Residues: CASSLQSLPPQHF.

The chain has TRBV7-2 and TRBJ2-5, with 9 bases that match TRBD2. The germline V gene encodes CDR1 SGHTA and CDR2 FQGNSA. This CDR3 has 17 amino acids. Trimming cost V 5 bases and J 5 bases; bases outside gene matches: 15. CDR3: CASSPHSGGKWWETQYF. The CDR3 bases are TGTGCCAGCAGCCCCCATAGCGGGGGCAAATGGTGGGAGACCCAGTACTTC.

This clone is a singleton in its sample. The chain couples TRBV7-8 to TRBJ1-2; D is possibly TRBD1 (5 bases). The V gene's germline CDR1 is SGHVS and CDR2 FQNEAQ. V gave up 5 bases and J gave up 5 bases, with 15 bases separating them. There are 14 residues in the CDR3. CDR3 DNA: TGTGCCAGCAGCCTGGACGGAGGGGTGTATGGCTACACCTTC. Protein: CASSLDGGVYGYTF. Variable domain in full (rest from reference TRBV7-8 and TRBJ1-2): GAGVSQSPRYKVAKRGQDVALRCDPISGHVSLFWYQQALGQGPEFLTYFQNEAQLDKSGLPSDRFFAERPEGSVSTLKIQRTQQEDSAVYLCASSLDGGVYGYTFGSGTRLTVV.

This chain uses TRBV6-2 or TRBV6-3 with TRBJ1-6; TRBD1 aligns across 7 bases. V gave up 6 bases and J gave up 4 bases; unmatched junction bases: 9. The CDR3 runs to 16 residues. Germline values: CDR1 MNHEY, CDR2 SVGEGT. The CDR3 sequence: CASSWDSPRYNSPLHF. In DNA form, the CDR3 reads TGTGCCAGCAGCTGGGACAGCCCAAGATATAATTCACCCCTCCACTTT.

The rearrangement joins TRBV7-8 to TRBJ2-2, with 10 bases that match TRBD1. J lost 1 base, V lost 1 base, and 9 bases had no gene match. The CDR3 spans 19 residues. Germline-derived CDR1 and CDR2 are SGHVS and FQNEAQ. The DNA for the CDR3 is TGTGCCAGCAGCTTAGAGATGACAGGGGGCGCGCGGAACACCGGGGAGCTGTTTTTT. Translated: CASSLEMTGGARNTGELFF.

The chain combines TRBV29-1 with TRBJ1-1; D is possibly TRBD1 (6 bases). CDR3 length equals 13 residues. Trimming took 7 bases from V and 4 from J, leaving 16 bases between them. The germline gives CDR1 SQVTM, CDR2 ANQGSEA. CDR3 sequence (DNA): TGCAGCGCAGGGACAACTCTAGTCACTGAAGCTTTCTTT. Translating it yields CSAGTTLVTEAFF. The whole variable domain, filled in from reference TRBV29-1 and TRBJ1-1, reads SAVISQKPSRDICQRGTSLTIQCQVDSQVTMMFWYRQQPGQSLTLIATANQGSEATYESGFVIDKFPISRPNLTFSTLTVSNMSPEDSSIYLCSAGTTLVTEAFFGQGTRLTVV.

On this clone: This CDR3 is also generated by other DNA sequences in the sample. The rearrangement joins TRBV30 to TRBJ1-2; tentative D call: TRBD1 (6 bases). Deletions cut 0 bases from V and 3 bases from J, with 8 bases between. This CDR3 region has 13 residues. Germline V gene data show CDR1 as GTSNPN and CDR2 as SVGIG (reference sequence). The CDR3 bases are TGTGCCTGGAGTGTACAGGGAGACTATGGCTACACCTTC. Protein product: CAWSVQGDYGYTF.

The CDR3 DNA sequence: TGTGCCAGCTCACCACCGGGACAGCCGAATTCACCCCTCCACTTT. It yields the protein CASSPPGQPNSPLHF. The V gene is TRBV18, the J gene TRBJ1-6; 7 nucleotides line up with TRBD1. CDR1 is KGHSH and CDR2 is LQKENI in the germline V gene. This CDR3 is built from 15 residues. V was clipped by 0 bases and J by 7 bases; unmatched bases: 3.

The gene calls are TRBV11-3 and TRBJ2-5; D tentatively reads TRBD1 or TRBD2 (5 bases each). CDR1 and CDR2 (germline): SGHNT, YENEEA. The CDR3 sequence is 13 residues long. V lost 5 bases and J 4 bases, leaving 11 bases between the germline ends. The CDR3 loop reads CASSPGTGETQYF. The CDR3 DNA reads as TGTGCCAGCAGCCCCGGGACGGGAGAGACCCAGTACTTC.

V is TRBV5-1 and J is TRBJ1-4; D gene unclear. CDR1 SGHRS and CDR2 YFSETQ come from the germline V gene. CDR3 length: 13 residues. V gave up 2 bases and J gave up 5 bases, with 7 bases separating them. Here the CDR3 DNA reads TGCGCCAGCAGCTTTGGAGGGAATGAAAAACTGTTTTTT. Encoded protein: CASSFGGNEKLFF. The variable domain in full, with the rest retrieved from reference TRBV5-1 and TRBJ1-4, is KAGVTQTPRYLIKTRGQQVTLSCSPISGHRSVSWYQQTPGQGLQFLFEYFSETQRNKGNFPGRFSGRQFSNSRSEMNVSTLELGDSALYLCASSFGGNEKLFFGSGTQLSVL.

This chain links TRBV20-1 with TRBJ1-2; the match to TRBD1 covers 9 bases. The CDR3 has 15 amino acids. Looked up from germline, CDR1 is DFQATT and CDR2 is SNEGSKA (reference sequence). Germline trimming cut 3 bases from V and 4 bases from J; bases unmatched to any gene: 9. The CDR3 loop is CSASQTGGFGYGYTF. CDR3 coding DNA: TGCAGTGCTAGTCAAACAGGGGGCTTTGGCTATGGCTACACCTTC.

This clone was detected a few times. The chain has TRBV18 and TRBJ2-1; D remains unclear. This CDR3 is 15 amino acids long. Germline loops: CDR1 KGHSH, CDR2 LQKENI. The ends were cut back, 1 base at V and 1 base at J, with 8 bases in the middle. CDR3 in amino acids: CASSPRMESYNEQFF. The DNA of the CDR3 is TGTGCCAGCTCACCACGAATGGAGTCCTACAATGAGCAGTTCTTC.

The genes are TRBV7-9 and TRBJ2-2, with D perhaps TRBD2 (6 bases). This CDR3 spans 15 amino acids. Per germline, CDR1 SEHNR and CDR2 FQNEAQ (reference sequence). The ends were cut back, 4 bases at V and 6 bases at J, with 15 bases in the middle. The CDR3 sequence is CASSSISGMAGELFF. The CDR3 bases are TGTGCCAGCAGCTCCATTAGCGGAATGGCCGGGGAGCTGTTTTTT.

The V call is TRBV6-5, the J call TRBJ1-4; D is uncertain. The germline V gene encodes CDR1 MNHEY and CDR2 SVGAGI. Trimming took off 7 bases at V and 4 bases at J, with 10 bases between the two ends. The CDR3 sequence is 13 residues long. The CDR3 sequence is CASMGSSNEKLFF. CDR3 coding DNA: TGTGCCAGCATGGGCTCCAGTAATGAAAAACTGTTTTTT.

The rearrangement links TRBV5-6 to TRBJ1-1; perhaps TRBD1 as D (5 bases). The CDR3 loop spans 15 amino acids. Germline assignment: CDR1 SGHDT and CDR2 YYEEEE. V shed 2 bases and J shed 0 bases, with 11 bases lying between them. The CDR3 DNA reads as TGTGCCAGCAGCTTCGGGTCAGGGCTGAACACTGAAGCTTTCTTT. This translates into CASSFGSGLNTEAFF.

The chain is built from TRBV29-1 and TRBJ2-5, with TRBD2 matching 7 bases. The V segment lost 3 bases and the J segment 2 bases; nucleotides outside the gene matches: 0. This CDR3 region has 12 residues. Germline CDR1 and CDR2: SQVTM and ANQGSEA. CDR3 protein: CSVERGQETQYF. The CDR3 DNA sequence: TGCAGCGTTGAGCGGGGGCAAGAGACCCAGTACTTC.

J is TRBJ1-1 and V is TRBV20-1, with a tentative D call TRBD1 (6 bases). CDR3 length: 15 amino acids. The V and J ends lost 3 bases and 3 bases respectively, with 17 bases between them. CDR1 is DFQATT and CDR2 is SNEGSKA in the germline V gene (reference sequence). In DNA, the CDR3 is TGCAGTGCTAGTCCGGGGGCAGGGGCGGACACTGAAGCTTTCTTT. Protein: CSASPGAGADTEAFF.

The CDR3 spells CASSQDKGGSYEQYF. The CDR3 bases are TGTGCCAGCAGCCAAGATAAAGGGGGCTCCTACGAGCAGTACTTC. The chain carries TRBV4-2 and TRBJ2-7, with D possibly TRBD1 on 6 matching bases. CDR1 and CDR2 (germline): LGHNA, YNFKEQ. The CDR3 is 15 residues long. Trimming removed 0 bases from V and 0 bases from J, with 9 bases in between.

On this clone: The sample has other DNA sequences that encode this CDR3 too. CDR3 sequence: CASSLGQGSNYGYTF. DNA of the CDR3: TGTGCCAGCAGCTTAGGACAGGGTTCTAACTATGGCTACACCTTC. The chain combines TRBV7-2 with TRBJ1-2, with TRBD1 matching over 7 bases. Germline lookup yields CDR1 SGHTA and CDR2 FQGNSA. This CDR3 spans 15 amino acids. V trimming: 1 base; J trimming: 0 bases; junction bases outside the gene matches: 2.

In nucleotides, the CDR3 is TGTGCCAGTAGTCTAGCGGGGGCCTCAGGGTACAATGAGCAGTTCTTC. Translation: CASSLAGASGYNEQFF. This sequence joins TRBV19 and TRBJ2-1; 10 nucleotides align to TRBD2. CDR3 length: 16 amino acids. V was pared by 5 bases and J by 4 bases, with 8 bases of the junction left unmatched. Germline lookup yields CDR1 LNHDA and CDR2 SQIVND (reference sequence). Filled out from reference TRBV19 and TRBJ2-1, the complete variable domain reads DGGITQSPKYLFRKEGQNVTLSCEQNLNHDAMYWYRQDPGQGLRLIYYSQIVNDFQKGDIAEGYSVSREKKESFPLTVTSAQKNPTAFYLCASSLAGASGYNEQFFGPGTRLTVL.